The entry that follows covers one T cell receptor beta chain sequence. The donors, healthy Caucasians from Russia, were aged 6 to 90. This sample was taken from a study of blood T cells in healthy people across ages. Study background: About one barcoded TCR beta cDNA was captured per two T cells.

Primers used in a second PCR of about 6 to 11 cycles were a sample-barcoded 5' primer and a J-beta primer mix. TCRdb passed the 5' RACE reads through MiXCR, listing each CDR3 protein once. The sample lists 1.5 million to 2 million distinct CDR3 sequences, roughly 27% seen once, with about 8% in the top ten. Trimming left V 1 base short and J 0 bases short, with 11 bases between. Germline assignment: CDR1 SGHKS and CDR2 YYEKEE (reference sequence). The CDR3 has 17 amino acids. This chain links TRBV5-5 with TRBJ2-6; D is uncertain. The sequence came from a woman aged 30 to 39 in good health. Sequences were obtained from blood. The CDR3: CASSLTILSSGANVLTF. The CDR3 coding sequence is TGTGCCAGCAGCTTGACGATTTTAAGCTCTGGGGCCAACGTCCTGACTTTC.